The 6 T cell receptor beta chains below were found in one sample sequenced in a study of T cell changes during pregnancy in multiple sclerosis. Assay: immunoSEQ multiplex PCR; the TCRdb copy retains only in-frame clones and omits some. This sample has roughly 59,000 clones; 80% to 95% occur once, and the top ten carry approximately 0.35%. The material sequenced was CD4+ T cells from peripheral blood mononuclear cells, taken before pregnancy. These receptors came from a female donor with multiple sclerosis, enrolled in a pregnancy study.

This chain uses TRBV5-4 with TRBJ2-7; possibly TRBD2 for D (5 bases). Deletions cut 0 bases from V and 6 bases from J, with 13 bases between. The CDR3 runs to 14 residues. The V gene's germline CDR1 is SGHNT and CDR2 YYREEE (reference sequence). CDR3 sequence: CASSLAGGVVEQYF. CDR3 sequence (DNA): TGTGCCAGCAGCTTGGCCGGAGGAGTTGTCGAGCAGTACTTC.

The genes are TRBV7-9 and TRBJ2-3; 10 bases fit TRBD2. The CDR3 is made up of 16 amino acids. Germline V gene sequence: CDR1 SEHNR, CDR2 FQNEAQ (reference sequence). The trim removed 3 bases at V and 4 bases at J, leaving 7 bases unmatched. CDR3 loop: CASSFGLAGVSDTQYF. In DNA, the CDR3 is TGTGCCAGCAGCTTTGGTCTAGCGGGAGTATCAGATACGCAGTATTTT.

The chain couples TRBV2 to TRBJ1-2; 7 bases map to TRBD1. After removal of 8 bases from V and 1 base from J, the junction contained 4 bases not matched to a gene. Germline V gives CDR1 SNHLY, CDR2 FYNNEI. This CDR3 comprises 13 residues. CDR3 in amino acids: CASGQDYNYGYTF. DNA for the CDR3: TGTGCCAGCGGACAGGACTATAACTATGGCTACACCTTC.

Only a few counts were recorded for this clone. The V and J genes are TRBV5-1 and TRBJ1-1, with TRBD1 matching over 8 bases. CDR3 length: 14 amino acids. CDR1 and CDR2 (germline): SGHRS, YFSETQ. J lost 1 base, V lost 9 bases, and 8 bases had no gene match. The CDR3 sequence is CATRQGPGNTEAFF. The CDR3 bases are TGCGCCACCCGACAGGGGCCGGGGAACACTGAAGCTTTCTTT.

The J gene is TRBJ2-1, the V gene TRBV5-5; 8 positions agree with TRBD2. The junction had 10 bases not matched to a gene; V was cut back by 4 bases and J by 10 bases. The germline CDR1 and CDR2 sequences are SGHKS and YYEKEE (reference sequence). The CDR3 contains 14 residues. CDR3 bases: TGTGCCAGCAGCCGATCGAGCGGGAGTGGGGAGCAGTTCTTC. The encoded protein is CASSRSSGSGEQFF.

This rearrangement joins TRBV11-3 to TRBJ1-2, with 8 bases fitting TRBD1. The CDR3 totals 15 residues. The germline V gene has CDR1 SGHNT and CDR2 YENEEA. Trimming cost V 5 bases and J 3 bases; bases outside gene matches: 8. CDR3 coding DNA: TGTGCCAGCAGCCCGAGGACAGGGCTTGACTATGGCTACACCTTC. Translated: CASSPRTGLDYGYTF.